The present TCR beta chain was sequenced within a study of shared clonotypes between healthy human individuals. Notes on the study in general: Relative to clonotypes present in all four donors, those not shared had lower generation probabilities. Several donors held 4.5% to 5% of naive CD4 clonotypes in common.

Produced via immunoSEQ multiplex PCR; TCRdb's table is partial and in-frame only. Here the sample spans about 1 million clones, about 75% being singletons. J gave up 4 bases and V 5 bases, and 6 bases lay outside the gene matches. There are 15 residues in the CDR3. Per the germline V gene, CDR1 is SGHTA and CDR2 is FQGTGA. Healthy and HIV-negative, the adult donors had no recent acute infections or vaccinations. Every contributor of samples was a Caucasian grown-up residing in Nashville, Tennessee. On this clone itself: Its antigen is as yet unknown.

Input material: memory CD4+ T cells sorted from blood. Noted subset: CD45RA-negative fraction. The chain uses TRBV7-3 and TRBJ2-1, with 9 bases lining up with TRBD2. The TCR was taken from a man aged 18 to 35 in good health. In nucleotides, the CDR3 is TGTGCCAGCAGCCTGGCAAGCGGGGGGTACAATGAGCAGTTCTTC. Its translation is CASSLASGGYNEQFF.